This entry lists 15 T cell receptor beta chains sequenced from one sample in a study of shared clonotypes between healthy human individuals. TCRdb keeps only in-frame clones here, not all; method: immunoSEQ multiplex PCR. The sample includes about 600,000 clones, around 76% of them seen just once. Material: PBMCs. The receptors come from a woman aged 40 to 50 in good health. Some clones in this sample may be carry-over from other donors' samples.

This chain connects TRBV6-1 to TRBJ1-2; possibly TRBD1 for D (5 bases). This CDR3 region has 15 residues. Germline loops: CDR1 MNHNS, CDR2 SASEGT. Trimming took off 7 bases at V and 7 bases at J, with 22 bases between the two ends. CDR3 coding DNA: TGTGCCAGCACCCGACTCGACGGGGGGGTTGGTGGCTACACCTTC. Translated, it gives CASTRLDGGVGGYTF.

The V call is TRBV6-6, the J call TRBJ2-1; TRBD2 matches 9 bases. CDR3 size: 14 residues. In germline, CDR1 is MNHNY, CDR2 SVGAGI (reference sequence). After removal of 4 bases from V and 6 bases from J, the junction contained 4 bases not matched to a gene. This CDR3 is CASSSGLARNEQFF. In DNA, the CDR3 is TGTGCCAGCAGTTCCGGACTAGCGCGCAATGAGCAGTTCTTC.

The rearrangement uses TRBV13 and TRBJ2-1; TRBD2 might be the D (5 bases). V was pared by 5 bases and J by 7 bases, with 15 bases between. The germline V gene encodes CDR1 PRHDT and CDR2 FYEKMQ (reference sequence). The CDR3 sequence is 14 residues long. This CDR3 reads CASSPLPRGNEQFF. The CDR3 DNA follows: TGTGCCAGCAGCCCACTCCCCCGGGGTAATGAGCAGTTCTTC. Based on the CDR3 plus reference TRBV13 and TRBJ2-1, the full variable domain is AAGVIQSPRHLIKEKRETATLKCYPIPRHDTVYWYQQGPGQDPQFLISFYEKMQSDKGSIPDRFSAQQFSDYHSELNMSSLELGDSALYFCASSPLPRGNEQFFGPGTRLTVL.

V and J are TRBV15 and TRBJ1-2; 7 nucleotides line up with TRBD1. Germline trimming cut 0 bases from V and 5 bases from J; bases unmatched to any gene: 9. Germline V gene sequence: CDR1 LNHNV, CDR2 YYDKDF (reference sequence). There are 16 residues in the CDR3. CDR3 sequence: CATSRDSLQGIYGYTF. The CDR3 nucleotides read TGTGCCACCAGCAGAGATTCTTTACAGGGGATTTATGGCTACACCTTC.

The chain links TRBV5-4 to TRBJ2-4; TRBD2 is a possible D gene (6 bases). The CDR3 totals 17 residues. Looked up from germline, CDR1 is SGHNT and CDR2 is YYREEE (reference sequence). Trimming stripped 2 bases from V and 1 base from J, with 16 bases between. The CDR3 DNA sequence: TGTGCCAGCAGCTTTTGGCAGGGACTGTCGGCCAAAAACATTCAGTACTTC. It translates to CASSFWQGLSAKNIQYF.

The chain links TRBV9 to TRBJ2-3, with a weak D call TRBD1 (5 bases). Germline values: CDR1 SGDLS, CDR2 YYNGEE. The ends were cut back, 3 bases at V and 6 bases at J, with 17 bases in the middle. The CDR3 consists of 15 residues. CDR3 bases: TGTGCCAGCAGCGCCCTTATGGGGCTGTGGGATACGCAGTATTTT. This sequence encodes CASSALMGLWDTQYF.

V and J are TRBV2 and TRBJ2-5, with TRBD1 matching over 12 bases. Per the germline V gene, CDR1 is SNHLY and CDR2 is FYNNEI. This CDR3 spans 17 amino acids. V lost 6 bases, J lost 1 base, and 9 bases stayed unmatched. CDR3 nucleotide sequence: TGTGCCAGCAGGAGGTCCGGGACAGGGGGCGTCCAAGAGACCCAGTACTTC. Translated: CASRRSGTGGVQETQYF.

The rearrangement uses TRBV7-2 and TRBJ2-1; 11 bases fit TRBD2. V shed 5 bases, J shed 9 bases, and the junction held 12 bases outside the gene matches. This CDR3 spans 16 amino acids. From germline, CDR1 is SGHTA and CDR2 FQGNSA. Written as DNA, the CDR3 is TGTGCCAGCAGCCCTAGGGTAGCGGGAGGGGGTGGTGAGCAGTTCTTC. This encodes CASSPRVAGGGGEQFF.

V is TRBV6-5 and J is TRBJ1-1; 8 nucleotides line up with TRBD1. Germline CDR1 and CDR2: MNHEY and SVGAGI. The CDR3 has 15 amino acids. The J segment lost 6 bases and the V segment lost 5 bases, leaving 11 bases of the junction unmatched. In DNA, the CDR3 is TGTGCCAGCAGTGGCGACAGGGGCGGACCGCCTGAAGCTTTCTTT. It codes for CASSGDRGGPPEAFF.

This sequence joins TRBV5-1 and TRBJ2-7; D is perhaps TRBD1 or TRBD2 (5 bases each). Germline CDR1 is SGHRS and CDR2 is YFSETQ. With 1 base removed from V and 0 bases from J, the gap between germline ends came to 8 bases. There are 14 residues in the CDR3. The CDR3 reads CASSLPGSSYEQYF. The CDR3 DNA reads as TGCGCCAGCAGCTTGCCAGGGAGCTCCTACGAGCAGTACTTC. The variable domain in full, completed from reference TRBV5-1 and TRBJ2-7, reads KAGVTQTPRYLIKTRGQQVTLSCSPISGHRSVSWYQQTPGQGLQFLFEYFSETQRNKGNFPGRFSGRQFSNSRSEMNVSTLELGDSALYLCASSLPGSSYEQYFGPGTRLTVT.

The chain combines TRBV5-5 with TRBJ1-1; D might be TRBD1 (6 bases). The germline V gene encodes CDR1 SGHKS and CDR2 YYEKEE (reference sequence). The ends were cut back, 6 bases at V and 7 bases at J, with 16 bases in the middle. The CDR3 is 13 residues long. Here the CDR3 DNA reads TGTGCCAGCAACCTATTGACAGGTAGTGAAGCTTTCTTT. This gives the protein CASNLLTGSEAFF.

In DNA form, the CDR3 reads TGTGCCAGCAGCCCTGGAGGTGATCCCTCCTACAATGAGCAGTTCTTC. Translating it yields CASSPGGDPSYNEQFF. V is TRBV4-2 and J is TRBJ2-1; tentative D call: TRBD2 (5 bases). The CDR3 is 16 amino acids. Deletions cut 4 bases from V and 0 bases from J, with 13 bases between. The germline CDR1 and CDR2 sequences are LGHNA and YNFKEQ.

This chain uses TRBV7-2 with TRBJ2-5; D might be TRBD2 (5 bases). The V end lost 1 base, the J end lost 2 bases, and 8 bases lay between the germline ends. Germline loops: CDR1 SGHTA, CDR2 FQGNSA. CDR3 size: 14 residues. CDR3 bases: TGTGCCAGCAGCTTAGAAGGACTGCAAGAGACCCAGTACTTC. It specifies CASSLEGLQETQYF.

V usage is TRBV27 and J usage is TRBJ2-7, with 10 nucleotides matching TRBD1. V lost 5 bases, J lost 3 bases, and 7 bases stayed unmatched. The CDR3 consists of 15 residues. Germline loops: CDR1 MNHEY, CDR2 SMNVEV (reference sequence). The CDR3 here is CASSHPGQGIYEQYF. The CDR3 region has the DNA TGTGCCAGCAGTCATCCGGGACAGGGGATCTACGAGCAGTACTTC.

The genes are TRBV5-6 and TRBJ2-6, with 9 bases that match TRBD1. V was pared by 4 bases and J by 0 bases, with 8 bases of the junction left unmatched. The length of the CDR3 is 18 residues. The germline V gene has CDR1 SGHDT and CDR2 YYEEEE. The DNA for the CDR3 is TGTGCCAGCAGCCCTAAGGGACAGGGTAGCTCTGGGGCCAACGTCCTGACTTTC. Its translation: CASSPKGQGSSGANVLTF.